Listed here are 18 T cell receptor beta chains from one sample, sequenced in a study of blood T cells in healthy people across ages. A second roughly 6 to 11 cycle PCR used barcoded and J-beta primers. TCRdb called the 5' RACE reads again in MiXCR, with one record for every CDR3 protein. This table holds more than 800,000 distinct CDR3 sequences, around 45% found once. Sequencing was carried out using blood. All receptors derive from a woman aged 55 to 70 in good health.

In this sample, this clonotype turned up a few times. The chain employs TRBV28 and TRBJ1-1, with D hard to call. From germline, CDR1 is MDHEN and CDR2 SYDVKM. The CDR3 is made up of 12 amino acids. Trimming took off 11 bases at V and 5 bases at J, with 15 bases between the two ends. The CDR3 nucleotides are TGTGCCGGCGCCCGGGGTCGGACTGAAGCTTTCTTT. This codes for CAGARGRTEAFF.

This clonotype has a handful of counts. This chain joins TRBV3-1 and TRBJ1-2, with TRBD1 matching over 10 bases. This CDR3 is 13 amino acids long. CDR1 is LGHDT and CDR2 is YNNKEL in the germline V gene (reference sequence). V trimming: 5 bases; J trimming: 7 bases; junction bases outside the gene matches: 4. CDR3 sequence: CASSVTGGSGYTF. DNA for the CDR3: TGTGCCAGCAGCGTGACAGGGGGCTCTGGCTACACCTTC.

DNA for the CDR3: TGTGCCAGCAGTTCGGGACAGGGGGCGGGTGAGCAGTACTTC. Its protein product is CASSSGQGAGEQYF. The V call is TRBV12-3 or TRBV12-4, the J call TRBJ2-7; the match to TRBD1 covers 12 bases. The CDR3 spans 14 residues. V lost 4 bases and J lost 7; bases outside the gene matches: 5.

V is TRBV5-1 and J is TRBJ2-7; D ambiguous. The CDR3 covers 12 residues. The V gene lost 2 bases and the J gene lost 7 bases, with 10 bases spanning the gap. Germline-derived CDR1 and CDR2 are SGHRS and YFSETQ. CDR3 nucleotides: TGCGCCAGCAGCTTTGGGGATTCAGAGCAGTACTTC. Its protein is CASSFGDSEQYF.

The chain recombines TRBV20-1 with TRBJ2-7; 12 bases are a match to TRBD1. The trim removed 3 bases at V and 3 bases at J, leaving 12 bases unmatched. The CDR3 runs 17 residues. Germline CDR1 and CDR2: DFQATT and SNEGSKA (reference sequence). The CDR3 bases are TGCAGTGCTAGGGGGACAGGGGGCAGGGACTTGATCTACGAGCAGTACTTC. Protein product: CSARGTGGRDLIYEQYF.

CDR3 sequence reads: CASSLDEAGEQYF. CDR3 in DNA: TGTGCCAGCAGCTTAGACGAAGCTGGGGAGCAGTACTTC. This chain joins TRBV7-6 and TRBJ2-7; D unclear. Deletions cut 1 base from V and 7 bases from J, with 11 bases between. CDR3 size: 13 residues. The germline CDR1 and CDR2 sequences are SGHVS and FNYEAQ.

The chain has TRBV20-1 and TRBJ2-7; 7 bases are shared with TRBD1. Germline values: CDR1 DFQATT, CDR2 SNEGSKA (reference sequence). V lost 7 bases, J lost 0 bases, and 9 bases stayed unmatched. CDR3 size: 14 residues. This CDR3 reads CSGAGTESSYEQYF. CDR3 sequence (DNA): TGCAGTGGGGCCGGGACAGAAAGCTCCTACGAGCAGTACTTC.

This clonotype was seen once. The rearrangement joins TRBV27 to TRBJ2-3, with D unresolved. The ends were cut back, 2 bases at V and 4 bases at J, with 10 bases in the middle. Germline-derived CDR1 and CDR2 are MNHEY and SMNVEV (reference sequence). The CDR3 spans 14 residues. CDR3 DNA: TGTGCCAGCAGTTTAGCGCAAGCCTCAGATACGCAGTATTTT. Residues: CASSLAQASDTQYF.

Only one count was recorded for this clonotype. V gene TRBV6-4 combines with J gene TRBJ2-5, with D tentatively TRBD1 or TRBD2 (6 bases each). This CDR3 has 15 amino acids. V lost 0 bases, J lost 11 bases, and 19 bases lay in between. Germline V gives CDR1 MRHNA, CDR2 SNTAGT. The CDR3 coding sequence is TGTGCCAGCAGTGACTCTAAGGGGGGCGCCAATGAGCAGTACTTC. It is translated as CASSDSKGGANEQYF.

The chain joins TRBV20-1 to TRBJ1-4, with a weak D call TRBD1 (5 bases). The CDR3 extends over 15 amino acids. Trimming pared 1 base from V and 3 bases from J, leaving 12 bases between. The germline V gene encodes CDR1 DFQATT and CDR2 SNEGSKA (reference sequence). CDR3 sequence: CSARGPAGANEKLFF. CDR3 sequence (DNA): TGCAGTGCTAGAGGTCCAGCGGGGGCTAATGAAAAACTGTTTTTT.

This rearrangement joins TRBV14 to TRBJ2-7, with 7 bases fitting TRBD1. CDR1 is SGHDN, CDR2 FVKESK, per germline. Unmatched junction bases numbered 5, after V lost 4 bases and J lost 2 bases. This CDR3 comprises 14 residues. The CDR3 region has the DNA TGTGCCAGCAGCCGACAGGGATCCCCCTACGAGCAGTACTTC. The encoded protein is CASSRQGSPYEQYF.

The CDR3 here is CASRDGFSGNTIYF. The CDR3 DNA sequence: TGCGCCAGCAGAGACGGATTCTCTGGAAACACCATATATTTT. V usage is TRBV5-1 and J usage is TRBJ1-3, with D uncertain. The CDR3 runs to 14 residues. The V gene lost 5 bases and the J gene lost 0 bases, with 9 bases spanning the gap. Germline V gene data show CDR1 as SGHRS and CDR2 as YFSETQ.

The chain employs TRBV27 and TRBJ2-7; 11 bases fit TRBD2. Looked up from germline, CDR1 is MNHEY and CDR2 is SMNVEV (reference sequence). Trimming took 5 bases from V and 7 from J; bases not matched to a gene: 10. This CDR3 has 15 residues. CDR3 amino acids: CASSERSGRDNEQYF. The CDR3 nucleotides are TGTGCCAGCAGTGAGCGTAGCGGGAGGGACAATGAGCAGTACTTC.

The V and J genes are TRBV6-2 or TRBV6-3 and TRBJ1-6, with D hard to call. The germline V gene has CDR1 MNHEY and CDR2 SVGEGT. This CDR3 spans 15 amino acids. V lost 6 bases, J lost 7 bases, and 16 bases lay in between. The CDR3 reads CASRLGERLNSPLHF. The CDR3 DNA reads TGTGCCAGCAGACTTGGAGAGCGGCTCAATTCACCCCTCCACTTT.

This clonotype has only a few counts. The rearrangement uses TRBV12-3 or TRBV12-4 and TRBJ1-1, with D perhaps TRBD1 (6 bases). Trimming shortened V by 3 bases and J by 4 bases, and 12 bases separated the two germline ends. This CDR3 is 14 amino acids long. The CDR3 is CASSFWGQGTEAFF. The CDR3 region has the DNA TGTGCCAGCAGTTTCTGGGGGCAAGGCACTGAAGCTTTCTTT.

This clonotype was picked up many times. This chain joins TRBV29-1 and TRBJ2-7; the match to TRBD1 covers 7 bases. Unmatched junction bases numbered 5, after V lost 7 bases and J lost 2 bases. The CDR3 is 12 amino acids. Germline values: CDR1 SQVTM, CDR2 ANQGSEA. The CDR3 reads CSAQGQPYEQYF. The CDR3 nucleotides read TGCAGCGCTCAGGGACAGCCCTACGAGCAGTACTTC.

The sample holds many counts of this clonotype. The chain combines TRBV11-1 with TRBJ2-5, with 9 nucleotides matching TRBD1. The V segment lost 6 bases and the J segment 2 bases; nucleotides outside the gene matches: 10. CDR1 is SGHAT and CDR2 is FQDESV in the germline V gene (reference sequence). This CDR3 region has 16 residues. The CDR3 loop reads CASSPQGQGLQETQYF. Written as DNA, the CDR3 is TGTGCCAGCAGTCCCCAAGGACAGGGGCTACAAGAGACCCAGTACTTC.

The chain links TRBV29-1 to TRBJ2-1; D unclear. Germline V lookup: CDR1 SQVTM, CDR2 ANQGSEA. The V end lost 4 bases, the J end lost 13 bases, and 17 bases lay between the germline ends. The CDR3 length is 12 residues. In DNA, the CDR3 is TGCAGCGTTGTGGTTACCCAGAAGACCCAGTTCTTC. The encoded protein is CSVVVTQKTQFF.